This is a list of T cell receptor beta chains from one sample in a study of T cell changes during pregnancy in multiple sclerosis. This table comes from immunoSEQ multiplex PCR, and its TCRdb copy is limited to in-frame clones, with some not included. The table records approximately 15,000 clones, roughly 84% of them present only once. Here the sequenced sample was CD8+ T cells from peripheral blood mononuclear cells, taken in the third trimester of pregnancy. These receptors were taken from a female donor in good health, enrolled as a control in a pregnancy study. CDR3s include the opening cysteine and the closing phenylalanine or tryptophan. D genes are given only for firm matches. Size is omitted from some rows. Given values are once, few, many or a class for expanded clones.

>-|TRBJ1-2|TRBV7-9|few|13
TGTGCCACCAAGGGAGGGGGTAACTATGGCTACACCTTC
CATKGGGNYGYTF
>TRBD2|TRBJ2-1|TRBV2|-|16
TGTGCCAGCAGTCCCTCTAGCGGGAGACCCTACAATGAGCAGTTCTTC
CASSPSSGRPYNEQFF
>-|TRBJ1-4|TRBV27|-|12
TGTGCCAGCGGCGCAGACGAGTGGAGACTGTTTTTT
CASGADEWRLFF
>TRBD1|TRBJ2-3|TRBV5-4|-|16
TGTGCCAGCAGCGTGACAGGGAGTATTGGTAGGGATACGCAGTATTTT
CASSVTGSIGRDTQYF
>TRBD1|TRBJ1-1|TRBV7-9|-|17
TGTGCCAGCAGCCCCCGGGACAGGGGGGCTATCGACACTGAAGCTTTCTTT
CASSPRDRGAIDTEAFF
>-|TRBJ2-7|TRBV7-9|-|12
TGTGCCAGCAGTCCCATTTCCTACGAGCAGTACTTC
CASSPISYEQYF
>-|TRBJ2-6|TRBV6-4|-|16
TGTGCCAGCAGTGACCTAAGGGGGTCTGGGGCCAACGTCCTGACTTTC
CASSDLRGSGANVLTF
>-|TRBJ2-1|TRBV5-1|-|12
TGCGCCAGCAGATCAGGGGTCAATGAGCAGTTCTTC
CASRSGVNEQFF
>-|TRBJ2-5|TRBV9|-|15
TGTGCCAGCACTAGTGGGCGGGGAGGCCAAGAGACCCAGTACTTC
CASTSGRGGQETQYF
>-|TRBJ2-7|TRBV4-2|-|14
TGTGCCAGCAGCCCACAGGTTGGGGCCGGGGAGCAGTACTTC
CASSPQVGAGEQYF
>TRBD2|TRBJ2-7|TRBV18|medium-sized|15
TGTGCCAGCTCACCGAGTCGACTAGCGCCCTACGAGCAGTACTTC
CASSPSRLAPYEQYF
>TRBD1|TRBJ1-1|TRBV27|-|17
TGTGCCAGCAGTTCCCGGGACAGGGGGATCTCGAACACTGAAGCTTTCTTT
CASSSRDRGISNTEAFF
>TRBD2|TRBJ2-1|TRBV7-8|-|17
TGTGCCAGCAGCTTAGAGGGCGGGGGGGCCTCCTACAATGAGCAGTTCTTC
CASSLEGGGASYNEQFF
>TRBD2|TRBJ2-1|TRBV7-9|-|17
TGTGCCAGCAGCTTAGTCGGCGGGACTAGCGGGATAAATGAGCAGTTCTTC
CASSLVGGTSGINEQFF
>-|TRBJ1-1|TRBV27|few|13
TGTGCCAGCAGTTTACAGGCGAACACTGAAGCTTTCTTT
CASSLQANTEAFF
>-|TRBJ2-2|TRBV11-2|-|14
TGTGCCAGCAGTCACAACATAAACACCGGGGAGCTGTTTTTT
CASSHNINTGELFF
>-|TRBJ2-3|TRBV7-8|-|13
TGTGCCAGCAGCAATCAGGGTCGGGATACGCAGTATTTT
CASSNQGRDTQYF
>TRBD2|TRBJ2-1|TRBV9|-|15
TGTGCCAGCAGCGAGACTAGCGGGGGCTACAATGAGCAGTTCTTC
CASSETSGGYNEQFF
>-|TRBJ1-5|TRBV5-5|-|15
TGTGCCAGCAGCTTGGTTCCCCAGGCAAATCAGCCCCAGCATTTT
CASSLVPQANQPQHF
>-|TRBJ1-2|TRBV4-3|-|15
TGCGCCAGCAGCCAAGGAACAGGGATAGTCTCTGGCTACACCTTC
CASSQGTGIVSGYTF
>TRBD2|TRBJ2-1|TRBV20-1|-|11
TGCAGTGCTATCGGGACTAGAGAGCAGTTCTTC
CSAIGTREQFF
>-|TRBJ1-2|TRBV19|-|14
TGTGCCAGTAGTATAGTGGACACCTCCGGTGGCTACACCTTC
CASSIVDTSGGYTF
>-|TRBJ1-2|TRBV7-9|-|12
TGTGCCAGCAGCCCCTCTCACGGTGGCTACACCTTC
CASSPSHGGYTF
>-|TRBJ2-7|TRBV5-1|-|12
TGCGCCAGCTCCCACCTAGACTACGAGCAGTACTTC
CASSHLDYEQYF
>-|TRBJ1-4|TRBV27|medium-sized|11
TGTGCCAGCAGTTTCCAAGAAAAACTGTTTTTT
CASSFQEKLFF
>TRBD1|TRBJ2-7|TRBV30|-|15
TGTGCCTGGAGTGGACGAGGGACAGCTAGCTACGAGCAGTACTTC
CAWSGRGTASYEQYF
>TRBD1|TRBJ1-1|TRBV15|-|18
TGTGCCACCAGCAGAAGAGACAGGGGCGGTTCGGTGAACACTGAAGCTTTCTTT
CATSRRDRGGSVNTEAFF
>TRBD1|TRBJ1-1|TRBV4-3|-|14
TGCGCCAGCAGCCAAGACAGGGGGCGAACTGAAGCTTTCTTT
CASSQDRGRTEAFF
>-|TRBJ1-2|TRBV6-5|once|13
TGTGCCAGCAGTTACGGCGGAGACTATGGCTACACCTTC
CASSYGGDYGYTF
>TRBD1|TRBJ1-1|TRBV7-8|-|14
TGTGCCAGCAGCTTACGGCCAGGGGGAACTGAAGCTTTCTTT
CASSLRPGGTEAFF
>-|TRBJ2-2|TRBV5-6|-|15
TGTGCCAGCAGCTTGAAACGGGAGACGGCCGGGGAGCTGTTTTTT
CASSLKRETAGELFF